This passage covers 17 T cell receptor beta chains from one sample sequenced in a study of chemoradiotherapy in HPV16-positive cancers. Produced via immunoSEQ multiplex PCR; TCRdb's table is partial and in-frame only. The repertoire holds some 2,000 clones, with 70% to 90% as singletons. Sample: tumor tissue, taken from a patient who underwent chemoradiotherapy. Source of these receptors: a human donor with HPV-associated anogenital cancer.

The chain uses TRBV29-1 and TRBJ1-2; 7 bases line up with TRBD1. The CDR3 extends over 17 amino acids. V lost 4 bases to trimming and J lost 0 bases; unmatched junction nucleotides: 14. Germline values: CDR1 SQVTM, CDR2 ANQGSEA. The CDR3 loop is CSVVPRDSQFSNYGYTF. The CDR3 coding sequence is TGCAGCGTTGTCCCCCGGGACAGCCAATTTTCTAACTATGGCTACACCTTC.

The J gene is TRBJ1-4, the V gene TRBV30, with TRBD1 matching 7 bases. Germline V gene sequence: CDR1 GTSNPN, CDR2 SVGIG (reference sequence). CDR3 length: 14 amino acids. With 0 bases clipped from V and 12 bases from J, the junction kept 10 bases outside the gene matches. The CDR3 is CAWSVPGQRVELFF. For the CDR3, the DNA is TGTGCCTGGAGTGTACCGGGACAGAGAGTCGAACTGTTTTTT.

The CDR3 DNA reads TGTGCCAGCAGTCGACGCGTAGCGGCGGCGAGGAGTGGGACCGGGGAGCTGTTTTTT. Amino acids: CASSRRVAAARSGTGELFF. The chain is built from TRBV7-9 and TRBJ2-2, with D possibly TRBD2 on 6 matching bases. This CDR3 comprises 19 residues. From germline, CDR1 is SEHNR and CDR2 FQNEAQ (reference sequence). V lost 6 bases, J lost 5 bases, and 28 bases lay in between.

The CDR3 region has the DNA TGTGCCAGCAGTTCCGACAGGGGAAAGACCCAGTACTTC. This sequence encodes CASSSDRGKTQYF. V is TRBV6-9 and J is TRBJ2-5, with 8 bases lining up with TRBD1. J was trimmed by 6 bases and V by 4 bases; bases with no gene match: 4. The germline CDR1 and CDR2 sequences are MNHGY and SVAAGI. The CDR3 is 13 amino acids.

This chain uses TRBV9 with TRBJ2-7; TRBD2 matches at 8 bases. With V trimmed by 0 bases and J by 4 bases, 6 bases remained unmatched. There are 15 residues in the CDR3. Germline CDR1 reads SGDLS; CDR2 reads YYNGEE. CDR3 sequence: CASSVGLAGEYEQYF. The CDR3 DNA reads as TGTGCCAGCAGCGTAGGCCTAGCGGGTGAATACGAGCAGTACTTC.

The chain is built from TRBV20-1 and TRBJ2-1; D assignment may be TRBD1 or TRBD2 (6 bases each). V lost 7 bases, J lost 12 bases, and 16 bases lay in between. The CDR3 is 11 residues long. Germline loops: CDR1 DFQATT, CDR2 SNEGSKA (reference sequence). Here the CDR3 reads CSVEVGGSQFF. The CDR3 DNA reads TGCAGTGTCGAGGTGGGGGGCTCGCAGTTCTTC.

The CDR3 loop reads CAWSAGIYSNQPQHF. Here the CDR3 DNA reads TGTGCCTGGAGTGCCGGGATTTATAGCAATCAGCCCCAGCATTTT. The V gene is TRBV30, the J gene TRBJ1-5; D is unclear. V was pared by 1 base and J by 0 bases, with 10 bases between. Germline V lookup: CDR1 GTSNPN, CDR2 SVGIG (reference sequence). The CDR3 consists of 15 residues.

This clone has a single count. The J gene is TRBJ2-7, the V gene TRBV4-2; 10 nucleotides match TRBD1. The CDR3 length is 14 residues. Germline CDR1 and CDR2: LGHNA and YNFKEQ. J lost 6 bases, V lost 0 bases, and 2 bases had no gene match. The CDR3 DNA follows: TGTGCCAGCAGCCAAGATGGGGACAGGGGCGAGCAGTACTTC. Protein sequence: CASSQDGDRGEQYF.

The chain joins TRBV5-6 to TRBJ1-1; D not resolved. The CDR3 totals 13 residues. The V end was cut by 0 bases, the J end by 1 base, with 4 bases between. From germline, CDR1 is SGHDT and CDR2 YYEEEE. CDR3 loop: CASSLDPNTEAFF. The CDR3 DNA is TGTGCCAGCAGCTTGGACCCGAACACTGAAGCTTTCTTT. Full variable domain (missing parts from reference TRBV5-6 and TRBJ1-1): DAGVTQSPTHLIKTRGQQVTLRCSPKSGHDTVSWYQQALGQGPQFIFQYYEEEERQRGNFPDRFSGHQFPNYSSELNVNALLLGDSALYLCASSLDPNTEAFFGQGTRLTVV.

The genes are TRBV6-5 and TRBJ2-1, with a weak D call TRBD1 (6 bases). The CDR3 covers 15 residues. Germline-derived CDR1 and CDR2 are MNHEY and SVGAGI. V was clipped by 3 bases and J by 7 bases, with 16 bases between them. The CDR3: CASSYTATTGNEQFF. The CDR3 coding sequence is TGTGCCAGCAGTTATACAGCAACCACAGGGAATGAGCAGTTCTTC.

This clone was observed a handful of times. This rearrangement joins TRBV20-1 to TRBJ1-3; D uncertain. CDR1 DFQATT and CDR2 SNEGSKA come from the germline V gene (reference sequence). The CDR3 loop spans 11 amino acids. Trimming removed 3 bases from V and 8 bases from J, with 8 bases in between. For the CDR3, the DNA is TGCAGTGCTAGGGTGGTTGACACCATATATTTT. It specifies CSARVVDTIYF.

The chain carries TRBV18 and TRBJ1-1, with 9 positions matching TRBD1. The CDR3 consists of 16 residues. Germline lookup yields CDR1 KGHSH and CDR2 LQKENI. V trimming: 3 bases; J trimming: 0 bases; junction bases outside the gene matches: 5. CDR3 DNA: TGTGCCAGCTCACCCACGACAGGGGGAATGAACACTGAAGCTTTCTTT. It encodes CASSPTTGGMNTEAFF.

Points on this clone: Other DNA variants within this sample encode the same CDR3. The chain employs TRBV30 and TRBJ1-5, with 7 nucleotides matching TRBD1. The CDR3 runs to 14 residues. The V gene's germline CDR1 is GTSNPN and CDR2 SVGIG (reference sequence). V was clipped by 2 bases and J by 2 bases; unmatched bases: 3. The DNA for the CDR3 is TGTGCCTGGAGTAAAGGGGGCGGCAATCAGCCCCAGCATTTT. Translation gives CAWSKGGGNQPQHF.

The chain combines TRBV28 with TRBJ1-1; 11 nucleotides line up with TRBD1. The V and J ends lost 4 bases and 3 bases, in that order; junction bases with no gene match: 1. Germline CDR1 MDHEN, CDR2 SYDVKM. This CDR3 is built from 14 residues. CDR3: CASSSGQGDTEAFF. The CDR3 nucleotides are TGTGCCAGCAGTTCGGGACAGGGGGACACTGAAGCTTTCTTT.

The rearrangement links TRBV2 to TRBJ2-4; 8 bases fit TRBD1. This CDR3 contains 16 residues. V trimming: 6 bases; J trimming: 1 base; junction bases outside the gene matches: 8. Germline CDR1 is SNHLY and CDR2 is FYNNEI. The CDR3 spells CASRADRGDAKNIQYF. The CDR3 region has the DNA TGTGCCAGCAGAGCCGACAGGGGTGATGCCAAAAACATTCAGTACTTC.

The V call is TRBV19, the J call TRBJ1-1; 7 bases map to TRBD1. The J segment lost 6 bases and the V segment lost 8 bases, leaving 6 bases of the junction unmatched. In germline, CDR1 is LNHDA, CDR2 SQIVND (reference sequence). CDR3 length: 12 amino acids. CDR3 DNA sequence: TGTGCCAGTGGGCTCAGGGGGGCTGAAGCTTTCTTT. Translated, it gives CASGLRGAEAFF.

The chain uses TRBV9 and TRBJ2-3; D unclear. CDR1 SGDLS and CDR2 YYNGEE come from the germline V gene. The V gene lost 0 bases and the J gene lost 4 bases, with 6 bases spanning the gap. The CDR3 loop spans 13 amino acids. The CDR3 here is CASSVAPADTQYF. CDR3 DNA: TGTGCCAGCAGCGTAGCGCCCGCAGATACGCAGTATTTT.